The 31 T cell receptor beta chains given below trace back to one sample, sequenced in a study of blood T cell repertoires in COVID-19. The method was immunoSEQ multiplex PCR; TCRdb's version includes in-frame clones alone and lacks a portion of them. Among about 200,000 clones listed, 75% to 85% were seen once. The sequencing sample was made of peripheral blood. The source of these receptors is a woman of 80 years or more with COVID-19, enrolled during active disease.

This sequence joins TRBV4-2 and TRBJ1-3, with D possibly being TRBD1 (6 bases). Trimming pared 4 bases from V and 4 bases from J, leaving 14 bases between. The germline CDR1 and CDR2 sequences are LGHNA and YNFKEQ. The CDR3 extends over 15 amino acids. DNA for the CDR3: TGTGCCAGCAGCCGAGGGGGGGTGTCCGGAAACACCATATATTTT. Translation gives CASSRGGVSGNTIYF.

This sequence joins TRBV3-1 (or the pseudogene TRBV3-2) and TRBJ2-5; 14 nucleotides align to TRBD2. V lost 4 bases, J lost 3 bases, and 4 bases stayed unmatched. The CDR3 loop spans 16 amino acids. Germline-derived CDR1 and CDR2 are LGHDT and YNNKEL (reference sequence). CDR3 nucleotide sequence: TGTGCCAGCAGCCTTGGGACTAGCGGGGGAGAAGAGACCCAGTACTTC. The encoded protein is CASSLGTSGGEETQYF.

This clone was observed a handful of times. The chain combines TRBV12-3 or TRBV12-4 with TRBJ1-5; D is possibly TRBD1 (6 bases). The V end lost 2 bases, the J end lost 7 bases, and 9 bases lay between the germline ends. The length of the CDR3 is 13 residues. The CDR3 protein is CASSLQGKQPQHF. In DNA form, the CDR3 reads TGTGCCAGCAGTTTACAGGGGAAACAGCCCCAGCATTTT.

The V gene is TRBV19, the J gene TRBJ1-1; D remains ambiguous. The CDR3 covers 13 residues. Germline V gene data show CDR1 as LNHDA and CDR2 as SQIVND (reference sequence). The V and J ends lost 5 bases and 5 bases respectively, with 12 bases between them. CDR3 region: CASSPLDRTEAFF. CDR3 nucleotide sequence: TGTGCCAGTAGTCCCCTAGACCGGACTGAAGCTTTCTTT.

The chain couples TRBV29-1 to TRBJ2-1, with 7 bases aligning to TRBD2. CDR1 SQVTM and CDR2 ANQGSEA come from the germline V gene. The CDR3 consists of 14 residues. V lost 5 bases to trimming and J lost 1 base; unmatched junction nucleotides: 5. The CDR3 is CSVRAGESYNEQFF. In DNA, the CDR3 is TGCAGCGTTAGGGCGGGAGAGTCCTACAATGAGCAGTTCTTC.

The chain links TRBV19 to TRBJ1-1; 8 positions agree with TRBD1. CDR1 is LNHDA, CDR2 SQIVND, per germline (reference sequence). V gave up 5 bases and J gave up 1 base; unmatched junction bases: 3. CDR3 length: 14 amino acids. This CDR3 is CASSQGQANTEAFF. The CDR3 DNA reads TGTGCCAGTAGTCAGGGACAGGCGAACACTGAAGCTTTCTTT.

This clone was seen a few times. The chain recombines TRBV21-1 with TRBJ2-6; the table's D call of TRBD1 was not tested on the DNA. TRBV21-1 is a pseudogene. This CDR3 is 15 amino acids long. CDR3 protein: CASGATSSGANVLTF. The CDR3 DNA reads TGTGCCAGCGGGGCCACGAGCTCTGGGGCCAACGTCCTGACTTTC.

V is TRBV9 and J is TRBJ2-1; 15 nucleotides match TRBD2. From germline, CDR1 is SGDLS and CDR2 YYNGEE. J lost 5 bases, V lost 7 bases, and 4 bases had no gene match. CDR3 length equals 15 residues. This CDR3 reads CASHRTSGGDNEQFF. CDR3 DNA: TGTGCCAGCCATAGGACTAGCGGGGGGGACAATGAGCAGTTCTTC.

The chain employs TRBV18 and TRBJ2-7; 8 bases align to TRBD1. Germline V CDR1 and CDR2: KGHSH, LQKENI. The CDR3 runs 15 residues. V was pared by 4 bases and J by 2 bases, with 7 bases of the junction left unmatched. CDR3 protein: CASSQTGTGAYEQYF. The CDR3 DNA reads TGTGCCAGCTCACAGACCGGGACAGGCGCCTACGAGCAGTACTTC.

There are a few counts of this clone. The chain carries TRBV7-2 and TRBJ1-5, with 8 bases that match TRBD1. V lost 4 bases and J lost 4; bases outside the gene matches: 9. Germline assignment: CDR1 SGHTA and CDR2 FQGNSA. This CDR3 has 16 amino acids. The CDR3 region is CASSSGLRTGNQPQHF. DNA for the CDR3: TGTGCCAGCAGCTCAGGCCTGAGGACAGGGAATCAGCCCCAGCATTTT.

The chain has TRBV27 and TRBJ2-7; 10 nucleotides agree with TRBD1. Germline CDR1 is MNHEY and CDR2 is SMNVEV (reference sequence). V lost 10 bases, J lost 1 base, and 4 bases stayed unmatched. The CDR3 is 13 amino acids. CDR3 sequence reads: CATRQGASYEQYF. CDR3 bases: TGTGCCACCAGACAGGGGGCTTCCTACGAGCAGTACTTC.

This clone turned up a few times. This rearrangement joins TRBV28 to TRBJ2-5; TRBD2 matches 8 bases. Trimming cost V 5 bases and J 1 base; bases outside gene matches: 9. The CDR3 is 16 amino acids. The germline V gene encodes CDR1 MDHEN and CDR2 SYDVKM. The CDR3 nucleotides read TGTGCCAGCAGTATAGCGGGAATTGGACCCCAAGAGACCCAGTACTTC. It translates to CASSIAGIGPQETQYF.

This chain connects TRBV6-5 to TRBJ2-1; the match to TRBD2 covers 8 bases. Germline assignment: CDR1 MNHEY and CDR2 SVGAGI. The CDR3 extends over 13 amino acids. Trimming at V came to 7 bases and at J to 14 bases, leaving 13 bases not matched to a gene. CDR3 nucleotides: TGTGCCAGCATAAGCGGGGGTACTTTCATCAAGTTCTTC. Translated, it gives CASISGGTFIKFF.

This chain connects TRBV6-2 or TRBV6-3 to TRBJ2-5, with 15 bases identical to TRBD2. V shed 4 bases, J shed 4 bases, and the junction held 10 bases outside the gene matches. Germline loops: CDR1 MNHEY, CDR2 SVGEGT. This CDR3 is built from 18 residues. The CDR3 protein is CASSSRTSGGASGETQYF. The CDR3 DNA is TGTGCCAGCAGTTCAAGGACTAGCGGGGGGGCTTCGGGAGAGACCCAGTACTTC.

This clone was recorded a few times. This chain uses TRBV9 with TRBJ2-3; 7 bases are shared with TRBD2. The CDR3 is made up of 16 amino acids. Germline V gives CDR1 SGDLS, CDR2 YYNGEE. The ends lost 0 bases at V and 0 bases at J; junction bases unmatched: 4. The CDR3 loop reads CASSVVAGVSTDTQYF. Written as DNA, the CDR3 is TGTGCCAGCAGCGTAGTGGCGGGGGTCAGCACAGATACGCAGTATTTT.

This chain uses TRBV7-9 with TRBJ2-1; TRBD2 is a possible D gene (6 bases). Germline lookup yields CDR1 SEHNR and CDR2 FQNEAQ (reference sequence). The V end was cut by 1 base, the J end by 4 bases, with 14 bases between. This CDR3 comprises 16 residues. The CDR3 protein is CASSLVGGPHYNEQFF. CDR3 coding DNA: TGTGCCAGCAGCTTAGTGGGGGGTCCACATTACAATGAGCAGTTCTTC.

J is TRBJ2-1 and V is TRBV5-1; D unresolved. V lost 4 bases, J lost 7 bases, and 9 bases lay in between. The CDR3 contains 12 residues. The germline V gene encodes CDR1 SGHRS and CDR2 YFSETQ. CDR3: CASSPPSNEQFF. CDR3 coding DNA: TGCGCCAGCAGCCCCCCGTCGAATGAGCAGTTCTTC.

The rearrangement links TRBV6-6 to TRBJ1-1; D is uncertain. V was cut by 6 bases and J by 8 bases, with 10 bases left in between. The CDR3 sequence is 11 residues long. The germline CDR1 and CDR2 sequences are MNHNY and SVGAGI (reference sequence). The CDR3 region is CASRTQLEAFF. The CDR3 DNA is TGTGCCAGCAGGACACAGCTAGAAGCTTTCTTT.

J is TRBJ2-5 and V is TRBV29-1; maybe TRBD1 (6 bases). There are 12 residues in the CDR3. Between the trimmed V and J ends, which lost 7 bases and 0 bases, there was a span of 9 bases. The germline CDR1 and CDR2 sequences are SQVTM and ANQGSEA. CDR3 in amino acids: CSGGHYQETQYF. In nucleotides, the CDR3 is TGCAGCGGGGGACATTACCAAGAGACCCAGTACTTC.

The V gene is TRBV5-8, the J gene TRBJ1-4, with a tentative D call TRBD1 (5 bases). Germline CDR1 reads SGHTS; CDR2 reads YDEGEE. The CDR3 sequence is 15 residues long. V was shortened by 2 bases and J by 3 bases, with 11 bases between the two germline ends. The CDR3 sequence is CASSLFGGANEKLFF. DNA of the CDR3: TGTGCCAGCAGCTTATTCGGGGGGGCTAATGAAAAACTGTTTTTT.

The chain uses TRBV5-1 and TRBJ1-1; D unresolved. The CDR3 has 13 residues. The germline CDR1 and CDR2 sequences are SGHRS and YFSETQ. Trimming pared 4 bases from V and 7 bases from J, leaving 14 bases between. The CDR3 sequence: CASSDSNGFEAFF. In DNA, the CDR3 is TGCGCCAGCAGCGATTCCAACGGTTTTGAAGCTTTCTTT.

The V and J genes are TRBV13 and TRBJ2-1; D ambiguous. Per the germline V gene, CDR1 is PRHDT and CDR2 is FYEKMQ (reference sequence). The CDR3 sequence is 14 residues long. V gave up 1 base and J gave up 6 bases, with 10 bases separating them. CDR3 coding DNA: TGTGCCAGCAGCTTAGTCCCCCCTGTCAATGAGCAGTTCTTC. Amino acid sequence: CASSLVPPVNEQFF.

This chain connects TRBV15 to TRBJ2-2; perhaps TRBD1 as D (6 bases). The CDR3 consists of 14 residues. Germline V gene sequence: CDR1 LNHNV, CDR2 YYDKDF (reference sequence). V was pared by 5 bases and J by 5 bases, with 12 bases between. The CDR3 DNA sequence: TGTGCCACCAGCCGGACTCAGGGGACCGGGGAGCTGTTTTTT. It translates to CATSRTQGTGELFF. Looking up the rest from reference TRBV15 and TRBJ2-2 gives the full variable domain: DAMVIQNPRYQVTQFGKPVTLSCSQTLNHNVMYWYQQKSSQAPKLLFHYYDKDFNNEADTPDNFQSRRPNTSFCFLDIRSPGLGDTAMYLCATSRTQGTGELFFGEGSRLTVL.

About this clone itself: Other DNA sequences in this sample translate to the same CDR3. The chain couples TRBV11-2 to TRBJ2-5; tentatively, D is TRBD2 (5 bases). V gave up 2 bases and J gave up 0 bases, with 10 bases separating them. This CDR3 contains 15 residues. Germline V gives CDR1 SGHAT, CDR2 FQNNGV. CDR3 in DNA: TGTGCCAGCAGCTTAAGCGGAAAGTACCAAGAGACCCAGTACTTC. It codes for CASSLSGKYQETQYF.

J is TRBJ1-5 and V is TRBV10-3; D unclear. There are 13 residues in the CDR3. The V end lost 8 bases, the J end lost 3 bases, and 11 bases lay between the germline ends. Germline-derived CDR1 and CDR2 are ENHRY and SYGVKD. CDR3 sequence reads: CAIRDGLNQPQHF. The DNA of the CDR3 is TGTGCCATCCGGGATGGGCTCAATCAGCCCCAGCATTTT.

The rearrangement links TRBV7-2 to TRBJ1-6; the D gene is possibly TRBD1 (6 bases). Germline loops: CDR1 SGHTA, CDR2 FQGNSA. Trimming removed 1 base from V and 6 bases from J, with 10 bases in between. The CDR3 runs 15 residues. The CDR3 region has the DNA TGTGCCAGCAGCTTAGGGTCAGGGGCTAATTCACCCCTCCACTTT. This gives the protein CASSLGSGANSPLHF.

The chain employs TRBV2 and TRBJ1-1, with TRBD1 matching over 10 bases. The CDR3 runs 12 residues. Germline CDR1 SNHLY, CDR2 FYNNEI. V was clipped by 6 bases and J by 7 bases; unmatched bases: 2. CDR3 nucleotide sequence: TGTGCCAGCAGGGGGACAGGGGATGAAGCTTTCTTT. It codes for CASRGTGDEAFF.

In DNA form, the CDR3 reads TGTGCCAGCAGCTTGGTTAGGCTAGCGGGGGTTTACAATGAGCAGTTCTTC. Translated: CASSLVRLAGVYNEQFF. This chain uses TRBV5-8 with TRBJ2-1; 10 bases map to TRBD2. This CDR3 contains 17 residues. Germline loops: CDR1 SGHTS, CDR2 YDEGEE. V was clipped by 0 bases and J by 4 bases; unmatched bases: 7. The full variable domain, its missing parts supplied by reference TRBV5-8 and TRBJ2-1, is EAGVTQSPTHLIKTRGQQATLRCSPISGHTSVYWYQQALGLGLQFLLWYDEGEERNRGNFPPRFSGRQFPNYSSELNVNALELEDSALYLCASSLVRLAGVYNEQFFGPGTRLTVL.

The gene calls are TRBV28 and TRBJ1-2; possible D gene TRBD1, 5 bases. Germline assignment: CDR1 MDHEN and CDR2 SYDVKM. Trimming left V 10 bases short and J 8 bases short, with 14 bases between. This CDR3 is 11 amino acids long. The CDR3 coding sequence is TGTGCCACAAATTCAGGGTGGGGCTACACCTTC. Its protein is CATNSGWGYTF.

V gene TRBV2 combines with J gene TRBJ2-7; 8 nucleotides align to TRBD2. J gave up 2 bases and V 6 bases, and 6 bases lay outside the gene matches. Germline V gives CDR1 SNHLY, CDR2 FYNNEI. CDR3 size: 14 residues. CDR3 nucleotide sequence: TGTGCCAGCAGGTGGGAAGCGGGGGCCTACGAGCAGTACTTC. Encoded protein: CASRWEAGAYEQYF.

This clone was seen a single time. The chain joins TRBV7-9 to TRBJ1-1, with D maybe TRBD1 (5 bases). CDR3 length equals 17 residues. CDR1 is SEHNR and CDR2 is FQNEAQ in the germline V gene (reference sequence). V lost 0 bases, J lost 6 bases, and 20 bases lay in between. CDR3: CASSLAQGGGPNAEAFF. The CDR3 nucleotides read TGTGCCAGCAGCTTAGCTCAGGGAGGTGGCCCTAACGCTGAAGCTTTCTTT.